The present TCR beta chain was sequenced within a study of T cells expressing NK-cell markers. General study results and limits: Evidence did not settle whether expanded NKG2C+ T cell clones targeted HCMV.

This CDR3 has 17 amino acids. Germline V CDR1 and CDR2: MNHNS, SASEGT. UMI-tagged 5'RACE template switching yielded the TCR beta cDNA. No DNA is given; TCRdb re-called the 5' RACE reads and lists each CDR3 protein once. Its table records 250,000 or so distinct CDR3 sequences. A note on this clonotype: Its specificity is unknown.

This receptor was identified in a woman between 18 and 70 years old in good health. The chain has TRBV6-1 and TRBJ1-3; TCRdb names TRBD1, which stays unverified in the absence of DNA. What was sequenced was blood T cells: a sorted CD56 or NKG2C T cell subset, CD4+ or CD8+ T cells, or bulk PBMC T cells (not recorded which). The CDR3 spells CASSAQGGHLSGNTIYF.